The 16 T cell receptor beta chains in this list originate from one sample, sequenced in a study of T cell responses to AZD1222 COVID-19 vaccine. Profiled with immunoSEQ multiplex PCR; TCRdb holds only in-frame clones, not every one. The data hold approximately 190,000 clones, with just over 90% observed a single time. Specimen: peripheral blood, collected on day 0 of AZD1222 vaccination. These receptor sequences come from an adult in good health.

This rearrangement joins TRBV15 to TRBJ1-4, with D unresolved. Trimming removed 3 bases from V and 2 bases from J, with 10 bases in between. In germline, CDR1 is LNHNV, CDR2 YYDKDF (reference sequence). The CDR3 extends over 15 amino acids. CDR3 DNA sequence: TGTGCCACCAGCAGGGACGTTTCCACTAATGAAAAACTGTTTTTT. The encoded protein is CATSRDVSTNEKLFF. Filled out from reference TRBV15 and TRBJ1-4, the complete variable domain reads DAMVIQNPRYQVTQFGKPVTLSCSQTLNHNVMYWYQQKSSQAPKLLFHYYDKDFNNEADTPDNFQSRRPNTSFCFLDIRSPGLGDTAMYLCATSRDVSTNEKLFFGSGTQLSVL.

CDR3 nucleotides: TGTGCCTCTCGGGGGGGGATCACAGATACGCAGTATTTT. Its protein is CASRGGITDTQYF. This chain joins TRBV3-1 (or the pseudogene TRBV3-2) and TRBJ2-3; 8 nucleotides line up with TRBD2. Germline V lookup: CDR1 LGHDT, CDR2 YNNKEL (reference sequence). The J segment lost 2 bases and the V segment lost 11 bases, leaving 6 bases of the junction unmatched. The CDR3 extends over 13 amino acids.

The chain couples TRBV9 to TRBJ1-4; D gene unclear. CDR3 length equals 13 residues. The V gene's germline CDR1 is SGDLS and CDR2 YYNGEE. Trimming removed 0 bases at V and 5 bases at J, with 5 bases between. The CDR3 sequence is CASSVGPNEKLFF. CDR3 DNA: TGTGCCAGCAGCGTAGGGCCCAATGAAAAACTGTTTTTT.

The chain is built from TRBV5-4 and TRBJ1-6; no firm D call. Germline CDR1 reads SGHNT; CDR2 reads YYREEE (reference sequence). V was trimmed by 5 bases and J by 6 bases, leaving 12 bases between them. CDR3 length: 14 amino acids. CDR3 sequence: CASRRRELNSPLHF. Written as DNA, the CDR3 is TGTGCCAGCAGGCGGAGAGAACTTAATTCACCCCTCCACTTT.

This clone appeared once. This chain joins TRBV5-8 and TRBJ2-7; weak D call: TRBD2 (6 bases). V was clipped by 4 bases and J by 2 bases, with 13 bases between them. This CDR3 is built from 14 residues. The V gene's germline CDR1 is SGHTS and CDR2 YDEGEE. The CDR3 nucleotides read TGTGCCAGCAGCCCCCTCCCTAGCGCCTACGAGCAGTACTTC. This gives the protein CASSPLPSAYEQYF. The whole variable domain, filled in from reference TRBV5-8 and TRBJ2-7, reads EAGVTQSPTHLIKTRGQQATLRCSPISGHTSVYWYQQALGLGLQFLLWYDEGEERNRGNFPPRFSGRQFPNYSSELNVNALELEDSALYLCASSPLPSAYEQYFGPGTRLTVT.

The chain couples TRBV6-2 or TRBV6-3 to TRBJ1-2; 8 nucleotides match TRBD1. J gave up 3 bases and V 2 bases, and 11 bases lay outside the gene matches. Germline assignment: CDR1 MNHEY and CDR2 SVGEGT. The CDR3 covers 17 residues. The CDR3 DNA sequence: TGTGCCAGCAGTTACCGCTTCGGAGGACAGGGACACTATGGCTACACCTTC. It translates to CASSYRFGGQGHYGYTF.

The V and J genes are TRBV21-1 and TRBJ2-2; the table's D gene call, TRBD2, was not cross checked with the DNA. TRBV21-1 is noted as a pseudogene. The CDR3 is 13 amino acids. CDR3: CAFSGGPTGELFF. Written as DNA, the CDR3 is TGTGCCTTTAGCGGGGGGCCAACCGGGGAGCTGTTTTTT.

The chain employs TRBV27 and TRBJ1-2; the D is unclear. The V and J ends lost 6 bases and 3 bases respectively, with 17 bases between them. Germline CDR1 MNHEY, CDR2 SMNVEV (reference sequence). The CDR3 extends over 15 amino acids. CDR3 protein: CASSLGPRRDYGYTF. CDR3 coding DNA: TGTGCCAGCAGCCTCGGGCCGCGGAGAGACTATGGCTACACCTTC.

The chain couples TRBV19 to TRBJ2-5, with a weak D call TRBD1 (5 bases). Trimming pared 6 bases from V and 2 bases from J, leaving 13 bases between. Germline lookup yields CDR1 LNHDA and CDR2 SQIVND (reference sequence). There are 14 residues in the CDR3. The CDR3 region is CASSPLQGQETQYF. CDR3 nucleotides: TGTGCCAGTAGCCCACTGCAGGGACAAGAGACCCAGTACTTC.

The chain recombines TRBV6-2 or TRBV6-3 with TRBJ2-1, with 8 nucleotides matching TRBD1. CDR3 length equals 16 residues. Germline CDR1 MNHEY, CDR2 SVGEGT. J was trimmed by 9 bases and V by 2 bases; bases with no gene match: 12. The CDR3 spells CASSYGQQGAFIEQFF. The CDR3 nucleotides are TGTGCCAGCAGTTACGGGCAGCAGGGGGCATTCATTGAGCAGTTCTTC.

The CDR3 sequence is CASSSAGGGYEQYF. The CDR3 DNA reads TGTGCCAGTAGTTCAGCGGGAGGAGGATACGAGCAGTACTTC. The chain joins TRBV19 to TRBJ2-7, with 9 positions matching TRBD2. CDR3 size: 14 residues. Germline-derived CDR1 and CDR2 are LNHDA and SQIVND (reference sequence). With V trimmed by 5 bases and J by 4 bases, 6 bases remained unmatched.

The V and J genes are TRBV10-3 and TRBJ2-3, with a possible D match to TRBD1 (6 bases). The CDR3 totals 13 residues. Germline V gene sequence: CDR1 ENHRY, CDR2 SYGVKD. The V and J ends lost 6 bases and 2 bases respectively, with 9 bases between them. The CDR3 loop reads CAISRTDTDTQYF. The CDR3, as DNA: TGTGCCATCAGCAGGACAGACACAGATACGCAGTATTTT.

This clone was picked up a small number of times. The chain joins TRBV6-5 to TRBJ1-2; D is uncertain. The ends were cut back, 5 bases at V and 6 bases at J, with 13 bases in the middle. The CDR3 totals 13 residues. CDR1 and CDR2 (germline): MNHEY, SVGAGI. CDR3 amino acids: CASSPLRANGYTF. DNA for the CDR3: TGTGCCAGCAGTCCGCTACGTGCTAATGGCTACACCTTC.

This clone turned up a few times. The CDR3 nucleotides read TGTGCCAGCAGTTCGACAGGGAGAGGACATGGCTACACCTTC. Its translation is CASSSTGRGHGYTF. J is TRBJ1-2 and V is TRBV28, with 7 bases that match TRBD1. In germline, CDR1 is MDHEN, CDR2 SYDVKM. With 4 bases clipped from V and 6 bases from J, the junction kept 8 bases outside the gene matches. CDR3 length: 14 residues.

The chain is built from TRBV7-9 and TRBJ1-2; 10 nucleotides agree with TRBD1. V trimming: 4 bases; J trimming: 8 bases; junction bases outside the gene matches: 7. Germline loops: CDR1 SEHNR, CDR2 FQNEAQ (reference sequence). This CDR3 comprises 14 residues. The CDR3 bases are TGTGCCAGCAGCTACACCGGGACAGGGGCAGGCTACACCTTC. This translates into CASSYTGTGAGYTF.

The chain combines TRBV10-3 with TRBJ2-7, with 8 nucleotides matching TRBD2. Germline V gene data show CDR1 as ENHRY and CDR2 as SYGVKD. V dropped 3 bases and J dropped 5; count of bases not matched to a gene: 6. The CDR3 extends over 14 amino acids. The CDR3, as DNA: TGTGCCATCAGTGATATCGCGGGGGGAGACGAGCAGTACTTC. It specifies CAISDIAGGDEQYF.